This T cell receptor (beta chain) stems from a study of identical twins. The sample holds a few counts of this clonotype. TCRdb recomputed calls from the 5' RACE reads with MiXCR, one row per CDR3 protein. The data contain 550,000 to 700,000 distinct CDR3 sequences, 21% of them singletons. This CDR3 contains 12 residues. Germline V lookup: CDR1 SQVTM, CDR2 ANQGSEA. V was trimmed by 6 bases and J by 1 base, leaving 8 bases between them. These data were also filed under a second study, of T cells expressing NK-cell markers.

The chain employs TRBV29-1 and TRBJ2-3; a weak D match, TRBD2 (5 bases). The sequence was obtained from a woman under 30 in good health. The specimen was PBMCs. The CDR3 protein is CSVREGTDTQYF. The CDR3, as DNA: TGCAGCGTCCGGGAAGGCACAGATACGCAGTATTTT.